The clone carrying this T cell receptor beta chain was observed many times. What it binds is not known. The data stem from a study of human T cells and chemical hapten exposure. Study-wide results and limits: TCRs above 1 in 1000 frequency stayed constant with DPC sensitization.

The germline V gene has CDR1 MNHEY and CDR2 SMNVEV (reference sequence). The CDR3 loop spans 12 amino acids. V was clipped by 1 base and J by 6 bases, with 3 bases between them. The time point is: healthy volunteer bleed at 2 weeks. Unfractionated whole blood yielded total RNA. The library labeled individual cDNA molecules by adding unique molecular identifiers to them. TCRdb used MiXCR to reprocess the RACE reads, holding one entry per CDR3 protein. Counted here are 25,000 to 35,000 distinct CDR3 sequences, less than 8% occurring once; the ten biggest clones make up less than 10%. The rearrangement uses TRBV27 and TRBJ2-2; no definite D call. The source of this sequence is a human donor in good health. Some clones in this sample may be carry-over from other donors' samples. Sequencing was done on a sample of whole blood. CDR3 in amino acids: CASSLYAGELFF. CDR3 coding DNA: TGTGCCAGCAGTTTATACGCCGGGGAGCTGTTTTTT.